This T cell receptor beta chain came from a study of CD4+ T cells in melanoma. Study-level findings and limits: CD8+ T cell, macrophage and B cell function reportedly correlated with neoantigen-specific CD4+ T cells. Neoantigen-specific CD4+ T cells in melanoma reportedly had diverse differentiation states.

This CDR3 region has 14 residues. V was clipped by 2 bases and J by 7 bases; unmatched bases: 7. Germline V CDR1 and CDR2: MGHRA, YSYEKL. About this clone itself: The antigen is not known.

The data were produced by immunoSEQ multiplex PCR, yet TCRdb's version contains in-frame clones alone and is incomplete. The sample contains 8,500 to 14,000 clones, approximately 65% of which appear only once. The chain combines TRBV4-1 with TRBJ2-5; 7 bases are a match to TRBD2. This clonotype was sampled from a human donor with melanoma. Sequencing was carried out using cells from a culture (not recorded whether cultured in vitro). In nucleotides, the CDR3 is TGCGCCAGCAGCCAACCCGGACTAGTTGGGACCCAGTACTTC. This gives the protein CASSQPGLVGTQYF.